Shown below are 10 T cell receptor beta chains from a single sample sequenced in a study of blood T cell repertoires in COVID-19. Repertoires were generated with immunoSEQ multiplex PCR, while TCRdb's copy carries only in-frame clones and drops some. The sample contains 85,000 to 100,000 clones, approximately 84% of which appear only once. Sequencing used peripheral blood. Source of these receptors: a human donor in a cohort sampled during active COVID-19.

The chain recombines TRBV6-5 with TRBJ1-1; TRBD1 is a possible D gene (6 bases). V was cut by 6 bases and J by 4 bases, with 18 bases left in between. The germline V gene has CDR1 MNHEY and CDR2 SVGAGI. The CDR3 length is 15 residues. CDR3 loop: CASRKFQGQGTEAFF. CDR3 coding DNA: TGTGCCAGCAGAAAATTTCAGGGGCAGGGCACTGAAGCTTTCTTT.

This clone was counted a single time. The gene calls are TRBV28 and TRBJ2-1; 9 bases match TRBD2. V dropped 6 bases and J dropped 4; count of bases not matched to a gene: 13. This CDR3 is built from 17 residues. Germline V gives CDR1 MDHEN, CDR2 SYDVKM. In nucleotides, the CDR3 is TGTGCCAGCAGCCCATCCACCCCAAGCGGGGGGTACAATGAGCAGTTCTTC. As protein: CASSPSTPSGGYNEQFF. Supplemented by reference TRBV28 and TRBJ2-1, the full variable domain reads DVKVTQSSRYLVKRTGEKVFLECVQDMDHENMFWYRQDPGLGLRLIYFSYDVKMKEKGDIPEGYSVSREKKERFSLILESASTNQTSMYLCASSPSTPSGGYNEQFFGPGTRLTVL.

The chain employs TRBV5-1 and TRBJ1-6; maybe TRBD1 (5 bases). Germline V gene sequence: CDR1 SGHRS, CDR2 YFSETQ. CDR3 length: 15 residues. V was shortened by 6 bases and J by 5 bases, with 15 bases between the two germline ends. The CDR3 nucleotides read TGCGCCAGCACCCGTTTGGGGGGAGATAATTCACCCCTCCACTTT. As protein: CASTRLGGDNSPLHF.

This clone was seen repeatedly, ten times or more. The CDR3 loop is CATSRTGQGLSGYTF. In DNA form, the CDR3 reads TGTGCCACCAGCCGAACCGGACAGGGCTTGAGTGGCTACACCTTC. The chain combines TRBV15 with TRBJ1-2; 8 bases map to TRBD1. Trimming at V came to 5 bases and at J to 7 bases, leaving 12 bases not matched to a gene. Per the germline V gene, CDR1 is LNHNV and CDR2 is YYDKDF (reference sequence). CDR3 size: 15 residues.

J is TRBJ2-7 and V is TRBV2; 8 nucleotides match TRBD1. This CDR3 is 13 amino acids long. Trimming cost V 5 bases and J 1 base; bases outside gene matches: 1. CDR1 SNHLY and CDR2 FYNNEI come from the germline V gene. CDR3 loop: CASSQGASYEQYF. CDR3 nucleotides: TGTGCCAGCAGTCAGGGGGCGTCCTACGAGCAGTACTTC.

The chain joins TRBV18 to TRBJ1-1; D unresolved. The CDR3 extends over 15 amino acids. V gave up 0 bases and J gave up 1 base, with 9 bases separating them. Germline V gene sequence: CDR1 KGHSH, CDR2 LQKENI. CDR3 in DNA: TGTGCCAGCTCACCACCGACGGGGTGGAACACTGAAGCTTTCTTT. It is translated as CASSPPTGWNTEAFF.

The chain recombines TRBV6-5 with TRBJ2-7, with 8 nucleotides matching TRBD1. Germline assignment: CDR1 MNHEY and CDR2 SVGAGI. V lost 7 bases to trimming and J lost 2 bases; unmatched junction nucleotides: 7. CDR3 size: 14 residues. The DNA for the CDR3 is TGTGCCAGCAAGCCGGGACAGGCGACCTACGAGCAGTACTTC. Protein product: CASKPGQATYEQYF.

This clone was seen just once. This sequence joins TRBV19 and TRBJ2-5, with 8 bases that match TRBD2. Trimming at V came to 1 base and at J to 2 bases, leaving 12 bases not matched to a gene. This CDR3 is built from 18 residues. Germline CDR1 is LNHDA and CDR2 is SQIVND (reference sequence). CDR3 sequence (DNA): TGTGCCAGTAGTATAGTCATGTCGGGGGGGTTACGACAAGAGACCCAGTACTTC. It encodes CASSIVMSGGLRQETQYF.

This clone has a single count. J is TRBJ1-1 and V is TRBV28; D gene unclear. Germline V lookup: CDR1 MDHEN, CDR2 SYDVKM. The CDR3 has 14 amino acids. The ends were cut back, 6 bases at V and 3 bases at J, with 14 bases in the middle. CDR3 in DNA: TGTGCCAGCAGGGAGGGCCTGGGGTACACTGAAGCTTTCTTT. Its protein is CASREGLGYTEAFF.

This clone was picked up one time. The chain has TRBV5-1 and TRBJ2-6; D is unresolved. Germline V gene data show CDR1 as SGHRS and CDR2 as YFSETQ. V was trimmed by 0 bases and J by 2 bases, leaving 6 bases between them. This CDR3 contains 15 residues. The CDR3 protein is CASSLDRTGANVLTF. As DNA, the CDR3 is TGCGCCAGCAGCTTGGACAGAACTGGGGCCAACGTCCTGACTTTC. Full variable domain (rest looked up from reference TRBV5-1 and TRBJ2-6): KAGVTQTPRYLIKTRGQQVTLSCSPISGHRSVSWYQQTPGQGLQFLFEYFSETQRNKGNFPGRFSGRQFSNSRSEMNVSTLELGDSALYLCASSLDRTGANVLTFGAGSRLTVL.